The source of this T cell receptor beta chain is a study of cytomegalovirus exposure and HLA in healthy donors. PCR amplification relied on 60 Vbeta primers (plus 13 Jbeta primers). Generated by immunoSEQ multiplex PCR, the TCRdb table keeps only in-frame clones and is missing some. The profile shows roughly 70,000 clones, 65% to 80% of them singletons. This CDR3 contains 16 residues. The germline gives CDR1 MNHEY, CDR2 SVGAGI. Trimming cost V 0 bases and J 2 bases; bases outside gene matches: 1. This chain links TRBV6-5 with TRBJ2-1; 10 bases fit TRBD2. This receptor was taken from a man aged 65 to 85 in good health and CMV-seronegative. Input material: PBMCs. As DNA, the CDR3 is TGTGCCAGCAGTTACTCGCTAGCGGGGGCCTACAATGAGCAGTTCTTC. Protein: CASSYSLAGAYNEQFF.